The TCR beta chain described here comes from a study of PD-L1 blockade in urothelial cancer. Study background: Blood was tested 3 weeks (second dose) and 6 weeks into treatment.

J lost 1 base, V lost 3 bases, and 3 bases had no gene match. The length of the CDR3 is 15 residues. Germline V gene lookup returns CDR1 MGHRA and CDR2 YSYEKL. Spiked synthetic TCR analogs estimated absolute template abundance per PCR. Some clones are missing from TCRdb's copy, which holds only in-frame ones; the method was immunoSEQ multiplex PCR. The sample includes roughly 90,000 clones, roughly nine tenths of them seen just once. This receptor was obtained from a man aged 55 to 70 with urothelial cancer. This specimen consisted of PBMCs, obtained around atezolizumab (anti-PD-L1) treatment. This rearrangement joins TRBV4-1 to TRBJ2-7, with TRBD1 matching over 10 bases. The CDR3 nucleotides read TGCGCCAGCAGCCAGACAGGGGGCGCTTCCTACGAGCAGTACTTC. This encodes CASSQTGGASYEQYF.